Below are 9 T cell receptor beta chains sequenced from a single sample in a study of T cell responses to AZD1222 COVID-19 vaccine. Libraries were prepared by immunoSEQ multiplex PCR; TCRdb keeps only in-frame clonotypes and omits some of them. Of about 86,000 clones listed, roughly 80% were seen once; the top ten hold around a fifth. The sequenced sample was peripheral blood, obtained on day 0 of AZD1222 vaccination. These receptor sequences come from an adult in good health.

The V call is TRBV9, the J call TRBJ1-1; D unclear. Trimming stripped 4 bases from V and 1 base from J, with 20 bases between. Germline CDR1 reads SGDLS; CDR2 reads YYNGEE. The CDR3 totals 17 residues. The CDR3 spells CASSPHPLSVGNTEAFF. CDR3 bases: TGTGCCAGCAGCCCTCACCCACTCTCGGTGGGGAACACTGAAGCTTTCTTT.

The chain links TRBV19 to TRBJ1-2; D gene uncertain. V lost 3 bases and J 5 bases, leaving 10 bases between the germline ends. Germline CDR1 reads LNHDA; CDR2 reads SQIVND (reference sequence). CDR3 length: 13 amino acids. The CDR3 bases are TGTGCCAGTAGTATGGTGGCAGGTTATGGCTACACCTTC. Translation: CASSMVAGYGYTF. The whole variable domain, filled in from reference TRBV19 and TRBJ1-2, reads DGGITQSPKYLFRKEGQNVTLSCEQNLNHDAMYWYRQDPGQGLRLIYYSQIVNDFQKGDIAEGYSVSREKKESFPLTVTSAQKNPTAFYLCASSMVAGYGYTFGSGTRLTVV.

This chain links TRBV5-1 with TRBJ2-2; 9 bases match TRBD2. The length of the CDR3 is 16 residues. V trimming: 2 bases; J trimming: 4 bases; junction bases outside the gene matches: 6. Germline V gene data show CDR1 as SGHRS and CDR2 as YFSETQ. The CDR3, as DNA: TGCGCCAGCAGCTTCACGACTAGCGGACCCACCGGGGAGCTGTTTTTT. As protein: CASSFTTSGPTGELFF. The full variable domain, in which reference TRBV5-1 and TRBJ2-2 provide the parts outside the CDR3, is KAGVTQTPRYLIKTRGQQVTLSCSPISGHRSVSWYQQTPGQGLQFLFEYFSETQRNKGNFPGRFSGRQFSNSRSEMNVSTLELGDSALYLCASSFTTSGPTGELFFGEGSRLTVL.

This sequence joins TRBV19 and TRBJ2-1; unclear D gene. From germline, CDR1 is LNHDA and CDR2 SQIVND (reference sequence). The CDR3 loop spans 13 amino acids. Trimming pared 8 bases from V and 0 bases from J, leaving 8 bases between. CDR3 DNA sequence: TGTGCCAGTGGGTTTAGCTCCTACAATGAGCAGTTCTTC. This sequence encodes CASGFSSYNEQFF. The complete variable domain, with remaining parts taken from reference TRBV19 and TRBJ2-1, reads DGGITQSPKYLFRKEGQNVTLSCEQNLNHDAMYWYRQDPGQGLRLIYYSQIVNDFQKGDIAEGYSVSREKKESFPLTVTSAQKNPTAFYLCASGFSSYNEQFFGPGTRLTVL.

The chain combines TRBV9 with TRBJ2-1, with D possibly matching TRBD1 (6 bases). CDR1 SGDLS and CDR2 YYNGEE come from the germline V gene. CDR3 size: 16 residues. Trimming took off 4 bases at V and 0 bases at J, with 14 bases between the two ends. CDR3 amino acids: CASSSQDSSSYNEQFF. The CDR3 DNA is TGTGCCAGCAGCTCACAGGACAGCAGCTCCTACAATGAGCAGTTCTTC.

This sequence joins TRBV6-5 and TRBJ1-5, with a weak D call TRBD1 (6 bases). This CDR3 region has 12 residues. V lost 9 bases, J lost 4 bases, and 10 bases lay in between. Germline V CDR1 and CDR2: MNHEY, SVGAGI. The DNA of the CDR3 is TGTGCCAGTGACAGGTTTAATCAGCCCCAGCATTTT. Its protein product is CASDRFNQPQHF.

V usage is TRBV5-5 and J usage is TRBJ1-5; 7 positions match TRBD1. J gave up 0 bases and V 4 bases, and 7 bases lay outside the gene matches. Germline V lookup: CDR1 SGHKS, CDR2 YYEKEE (reference sequence). The CDR3 is made up of 16 amino acids. The CDR3 nucleotides read TGTGCCAGCAGCCCGGGACAGAGCTATAGCAATCAGCCCCAGCATTTT. Protein: CASSPGQSYSNQPQHF.

The chain has TRBV6-1 and TRBJ2-7; the D gene is possibly TRBD2 (7 bases). The germline V gene encodes CDR1 MNHNS and CDR2 SASEGT. CDR3 length: 15 residues. The ends were cut back, 5 bases at V and 3 bases at J, with 17 bases in the middle. Written as DNA, the CDR3 is TGTGCCAGCAGTTTGGGGGGGCAGGGGAACTACGAGCAGTACTTC. Its protein product is CASSLGGQGNYEQYF.

This clone was recorded a few times. This chain uses TRBV6-6 with TRBJ1-1; possible D gene TRBD1, 6 bases. Trimming pared 7 bases from V and 0 bases from J, leaving 21 bases between. Germline CDR1 MNHNY, CDR2 SVGAGI (reference sequence). This CDR3 contains 17 residues. The CDR3 DNA reads as TGTGCCAGCAATCGGGGGCAGGGGATGAGCATGAACACTGAAGCTTTCTTT. Residues: CASNRGQGMSMNTEAFF.